Listed here is a single T cell receptor (beta chain). The antigen is undetermined. CDR3 length equals 17 residues. Germline V lookup: CDR1 SNHLY, CDR2 FYNNEI. V gave up 1 base and J gave up 4 bases, with 19 bases separating them. Only in-frame clones appear in the TCRdb table, and some are missing; sequencing was by immunoSEQ multiplex PCR. Found here are 15,000 or so clones, more than 80% of them singletons; the top ten hold 39%. Recipients boosted at about 4 weeks or about 12 weeks are pooled. This record belongs to a study of T cell responses to AZD1222 COVID-19 vaccine. Study-level results: A mostly white British donor set with more females was recruited, and clonal diversity was possibly underestimated.

The TCR was taken from an adult who received the AZD1222 COVID-19 vaccine. This chain links TRBV2 with TRBJ1-1; perhaps TRBD1 as D (5 bases). The input for sequencing was peripheral blood, taken 28 days after the second AZD1222 dose. The CDR3 coding sequence is TGTGCCAGCAGTGAAGGTAGTTCAGGGCCCATCCGCACTGAAGCTTTCTTT. Encoded protein: CASSEGSSGPIRTEAFF. The entire variable domain, with the rest obtained from reference TRBV2 and TRBJ1-1, is as follows: EPEVTQTPSHQVTQMGQEVILRCVPISNHLYFYWYRQILGQKVEFLVSFYNNEISEKSEIFDDQFSVERPDGSNFTLKIRSTKLEDSAMYFCASSEGSSGPIRTEAFFGQGTRLTVV.